This T cell receptor (beta chain) originates from a study of neurological immune-mediated disorders. About the research overall: Multiple sclerosis patients numbered 34, of whom about 31 were relapsing-remitting and 3 secondary progressive. General study points: No sharing of CDR3 amino acid sequences was observed among expanded clones across subjects, suggesting private repertoires in all groups. The multiple sclerosis repertoire cluster was associated with no clinical or MRI feature.

TCRdb re-called the 5' RACE reads through MiXCR, storing one row per CDR3 protein. The sample shows roughly 70,000 distinct CDR3 sequences, about 4% of them seen only once. This clonotype was detected a few times. The antigen remains unidentified. The sequencing input was PBMCs. The TCR sequence derives from a man in his thirties or forties with multiple sclerosis.

This CDR3 reads CASSPETLTEKLFF. The CDR3, as DNA: TGTGCCAGCTCACCAGAAACCCTGACTGAAAAACTGTTTTTT. This sequence joins TRBV18 and TRBJ1-4; D is ambiguous. This CDR3 has 14 amino acids. Looked up from germline, CDR1 is KGHSH and CDR2 is LQKENI. The V end lost 2 bases, the J end lost 7 bases, and 11 bases lay between the germline ends.